This T cell receptor (beta chain) was recovered during a study of T cell responses to AZD1222 COVID-19 vaccine. Study results and limitations: Sampling captured repertoires only after the peak T cell response.

Turning to this clone: Its cognate antigen is unknown.

The repertoire was sequenced with immunoSEQ multiplex PCR; TCRdb's copy has only in-frame clones and lacks some. The data contain 65,000 to 80,000 clones, about 91% of them seen just once; the ten biggest clones take up 7% to 8.5%. Trimming stripped 6 bases from V and 5 bases from J, with 16 bases between. The CDR3 length is 15 residues. Germline V gene lookup returns CDR1 SGHTA and CDR2 FQGNSA. Sample: peripheral blood, taken on day 0 of MenACWY control vaccination. The chain uses TRBV7-2 and TRBJ2-2, with D possibly being TRBD1 (6 bases). This clonotype was obtained from an adult in good health. CDR3 region: CASRPVKTGTGELFF. CDR3 coding DNA: TGTGCCAGCAGACCAGTAAAAACAGGGACCGGGGAGCTGTTTTTT.